This T cell receptor (beta chain) was identified in a study of OX40 agonist ivuxolimab in advanced cancers. Study-level information: The patients got ivuxolimab, which is an agonistic anti-OX40 (CD134) antibody. At doses from 0.01 to 10 mg/kg, patients were given intravenous ivuxolimab every 2 weeks. General study findings and limits: Still undetermined is the antigen specificity of the expanded peripheral T cells.

Points on this clone: Antigen specificity is unknown.

Measured with immunoSEQ multiplex PCR; TCRdb has only the in-frame clones, and not every one. The sample has 40,000 to 55,000 clones; roughly 80% are singletons. The material was CD4+ or CD8+ T cells sorted from blood, obtained in a trial of the OX40 agonist ivuxolimab. This clonotype was sampled from an adult with an advanced solid tumor such as melanoma, head and neck, liver or kidney cancer.

Written as DNA, the CDR3 is TGTGCCAGCAGCTCCCCCGGACAGGGTAATCCCTACGAGCAGTACTTC. Translated, it gives CASSSPGQGNPYEQYF. The V gene is TRBV7-6, the J gene TRBJ2-7; 8 positions match TRBD1. CDR3 length: 16 residues. Germline assignment: CDR1 SGHVS and CDR2 FNYEAQ. The V and J ends lost 4 bases and 2 bases, in that order; junction bases with no gene match: 10.